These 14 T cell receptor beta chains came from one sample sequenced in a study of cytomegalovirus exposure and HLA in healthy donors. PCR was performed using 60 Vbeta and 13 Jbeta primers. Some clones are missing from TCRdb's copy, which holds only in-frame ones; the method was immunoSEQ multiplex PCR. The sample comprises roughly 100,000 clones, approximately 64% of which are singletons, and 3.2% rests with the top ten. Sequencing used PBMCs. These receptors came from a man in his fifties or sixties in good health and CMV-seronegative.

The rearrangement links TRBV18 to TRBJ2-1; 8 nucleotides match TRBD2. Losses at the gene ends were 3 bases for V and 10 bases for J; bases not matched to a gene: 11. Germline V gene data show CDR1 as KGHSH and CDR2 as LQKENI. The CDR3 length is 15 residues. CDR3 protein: CASSPATGGAWEQFF. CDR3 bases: TGTGCCAGCTCACCCGCTACCGGGGGGGCCTGGGAGCAGTTCTTC.

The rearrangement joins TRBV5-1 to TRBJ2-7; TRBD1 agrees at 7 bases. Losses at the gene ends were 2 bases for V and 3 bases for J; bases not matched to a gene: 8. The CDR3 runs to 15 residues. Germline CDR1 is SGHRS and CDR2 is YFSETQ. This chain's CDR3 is CASSLRDSSFYEQYF. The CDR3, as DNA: TGCGCCAGCAGCTTACGGGACAGTTCCTTCTACGAGCAGTACTTC.

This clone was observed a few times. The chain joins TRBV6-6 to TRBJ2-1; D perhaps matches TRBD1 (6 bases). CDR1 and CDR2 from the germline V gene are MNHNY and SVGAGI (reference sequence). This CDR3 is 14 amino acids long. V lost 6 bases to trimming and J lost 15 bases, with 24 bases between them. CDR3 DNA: TGTGCCAGCAGGCCATATCAACAGGGCAATGTGCGGTTCTTC. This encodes CASRPYQQGNVRFF.

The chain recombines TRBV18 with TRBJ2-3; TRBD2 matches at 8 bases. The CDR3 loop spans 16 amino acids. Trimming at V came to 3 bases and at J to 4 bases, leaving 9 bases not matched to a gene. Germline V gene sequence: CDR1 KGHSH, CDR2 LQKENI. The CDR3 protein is CASSPLGGAEADTQYF. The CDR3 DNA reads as TGTGCCAGCTCACCGCTCGGGGGGGCCGAGGCAGATACGCAGTATTTT. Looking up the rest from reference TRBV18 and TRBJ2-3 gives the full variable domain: NAGVMQNPRHLVRRRGQEARLRCSPMKGHSHVYWYRQLPEEGLKFMVYLQKENIIDESGMPKERFSAEFPKEGPSILRIQQVVRGDSAAYFCASSPLGGAEADTQYFGPGTRLTVL.

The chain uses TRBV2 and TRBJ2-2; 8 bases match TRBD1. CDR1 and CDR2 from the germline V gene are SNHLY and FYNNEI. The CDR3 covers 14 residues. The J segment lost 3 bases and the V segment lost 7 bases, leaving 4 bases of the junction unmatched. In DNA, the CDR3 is TGTGCCAGCAAGCTACAGGGGGACACCGGGGAGCTGTTTTTT. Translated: CASKLQGDTGELFF.

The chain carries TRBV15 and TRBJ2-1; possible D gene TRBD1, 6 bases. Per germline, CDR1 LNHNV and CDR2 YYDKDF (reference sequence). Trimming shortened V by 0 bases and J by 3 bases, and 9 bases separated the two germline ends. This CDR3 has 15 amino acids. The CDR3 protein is CATSREGAYYNEQFF. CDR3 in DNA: TGTGCCACCAGCAGAGAGGGGGCCTACTACAATGAGCAGTTCTTC. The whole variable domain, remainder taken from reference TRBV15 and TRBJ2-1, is DAMVIQNPRYQVTQFGKPVTLSCSQTLNHNVMYWYQQKSSQAPKLLFHYYDKDFNNEADTPDNFQSRRPNTSFCFLDIRSPGLGDTAMYLCATSREGAYYNEQFFGPGTRLTVL.

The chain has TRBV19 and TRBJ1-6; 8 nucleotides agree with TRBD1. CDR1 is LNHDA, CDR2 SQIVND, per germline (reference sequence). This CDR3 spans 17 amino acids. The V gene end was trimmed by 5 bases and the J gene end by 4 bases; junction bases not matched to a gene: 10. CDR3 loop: CASSGGTGKEYNSPLHF. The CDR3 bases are TGTGCCAGTAGTGGGGGGACAGGAAAAGAGTATAATTCACCCCTCCACTTT.

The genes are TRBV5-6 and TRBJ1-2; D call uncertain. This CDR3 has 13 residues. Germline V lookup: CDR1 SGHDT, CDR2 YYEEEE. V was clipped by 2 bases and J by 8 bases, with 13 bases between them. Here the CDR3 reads CASSLVFSEGYTF. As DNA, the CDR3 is TGTGCCAGCAGCTTAGTGTTTTCGGAGGGCTACACCTTC.

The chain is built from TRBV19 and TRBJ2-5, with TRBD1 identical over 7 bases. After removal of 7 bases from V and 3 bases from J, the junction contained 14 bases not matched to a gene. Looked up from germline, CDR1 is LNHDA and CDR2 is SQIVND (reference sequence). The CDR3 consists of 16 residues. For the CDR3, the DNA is TGTGCCAGTACCGCTCGGGGACAGCTAGGGAAAGAGACCCAGTACTTC. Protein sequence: CASTARGQLGKETQYF.

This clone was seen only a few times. CDR3 nucleotide sequence: TGTGCCAGCAGTGCGGGGGCCTGGGGAGGGGGTGAGCAGTTCTTC. Protein: CASSAGAWGGGEQFF. The chain has TRBV2 and TRBJ2-1; maybe TRBD2 (7 bases). From germline, CDR1 is SNHLY and CDR2 FYNNEI. This CDR3 spans 15 amino acids. With 4 bases removed from V and 9 bases from J, the gap between germline ends came to 19 bases.

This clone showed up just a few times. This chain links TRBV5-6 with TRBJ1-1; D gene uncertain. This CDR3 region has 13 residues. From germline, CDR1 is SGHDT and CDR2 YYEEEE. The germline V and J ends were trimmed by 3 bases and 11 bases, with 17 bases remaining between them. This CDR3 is CASSSADGIGAFF. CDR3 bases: TGTGCCAGCAGCTCCGCTGATGGTATCGGGGCTTTCTTT.

The CDR3 reads CASSSTDSSDTQYF. The CDR3 nucleotides read TGTGCCAGCAGCTCAACTGACTCATCAGATACGCAGTATTTT. The rearrangement uses TRBV7-3 and TRBJ2-3; D remains unclear. Trimming removed 4 bases from V and 4 bases from J, with 12 bases in between. This CDR3 region has 14 residues. CDR1 and CDR2 (germline): SGHTA, FQGTGA.

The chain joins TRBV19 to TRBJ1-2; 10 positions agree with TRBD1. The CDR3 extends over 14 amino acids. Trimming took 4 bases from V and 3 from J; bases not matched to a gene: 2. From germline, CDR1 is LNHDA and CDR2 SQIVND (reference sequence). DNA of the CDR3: TGTGCCAGTAGTACGGGACAGGGGCACTATGGCTACACCTTC. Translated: CASSTGQGHYGYTF. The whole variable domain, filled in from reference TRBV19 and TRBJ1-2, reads DGGITQSPKYLFRKEGQNVTLSCEQNLNHDAMYWYRQDPGQGLRLIYYSQIVNDFQKGDIAEGYSVSREKKESFPLTVTSAQKNPTAFYLCASSTGQGHYGYTFGSGTRLTVV.

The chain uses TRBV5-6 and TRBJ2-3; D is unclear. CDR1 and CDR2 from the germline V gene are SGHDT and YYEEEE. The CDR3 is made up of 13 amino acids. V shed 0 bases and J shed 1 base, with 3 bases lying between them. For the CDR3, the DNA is TGTGCCAGCAGCTTGGCCGGCACAGATACGCAGTATTTT. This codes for CASSLAGTDTQYF.